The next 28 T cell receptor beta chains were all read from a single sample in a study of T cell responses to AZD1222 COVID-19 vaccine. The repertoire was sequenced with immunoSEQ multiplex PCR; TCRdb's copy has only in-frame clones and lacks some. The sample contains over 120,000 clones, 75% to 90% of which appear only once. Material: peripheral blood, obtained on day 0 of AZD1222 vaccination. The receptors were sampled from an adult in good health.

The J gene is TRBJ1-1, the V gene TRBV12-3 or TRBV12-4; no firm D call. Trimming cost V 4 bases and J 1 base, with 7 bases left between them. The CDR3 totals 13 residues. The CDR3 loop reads CASSSLGNTEAFF. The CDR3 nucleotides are TGTGCCAGCAGTTCCCTGGGGAACACTGAAGCTTTCTTT.

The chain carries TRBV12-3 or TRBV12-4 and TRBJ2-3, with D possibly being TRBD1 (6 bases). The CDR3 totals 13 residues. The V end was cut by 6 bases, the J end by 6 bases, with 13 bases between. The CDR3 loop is CASSRLGQDTQYF. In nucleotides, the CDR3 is TGTGCCAGCAGCCGGCTAGGACAGGATACGCAGTATTTT.

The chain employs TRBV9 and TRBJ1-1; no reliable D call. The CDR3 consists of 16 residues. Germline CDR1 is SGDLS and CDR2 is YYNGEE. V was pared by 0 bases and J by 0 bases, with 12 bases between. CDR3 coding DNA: TGTGCCAGCAGCGTAGCGGGCGGCGCGTTGAACACTGAAGCTTTCTTT. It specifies CASSVAGGALNTEAFF. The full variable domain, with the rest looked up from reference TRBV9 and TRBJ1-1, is DSGVTQTPKHLITATGQRVTLRCSPRSGDLSVYWYQQSLDQGLQFLIQYYNGEERAKGNILERFSAQQFPDLHSELNLSSLELGDSALYFCASSVAGGALNTEAFFGQGTRLTVV.

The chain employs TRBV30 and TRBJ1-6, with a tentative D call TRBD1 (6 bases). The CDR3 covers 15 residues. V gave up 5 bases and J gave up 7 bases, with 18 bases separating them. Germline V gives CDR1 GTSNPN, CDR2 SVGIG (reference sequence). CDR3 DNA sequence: TGTGCCTGGCGGAGGGACCAGGGGCCCAATTCACCCCTCCACTTT. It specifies CAWRRDQGPNSPLHF.

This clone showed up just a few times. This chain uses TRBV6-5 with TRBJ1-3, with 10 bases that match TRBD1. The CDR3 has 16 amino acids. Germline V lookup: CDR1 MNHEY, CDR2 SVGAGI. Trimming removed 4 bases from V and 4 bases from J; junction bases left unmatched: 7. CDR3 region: CASSLTGTGVGNTIYF. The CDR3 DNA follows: TGTGCCAGCAGTTTAACGGGGACAGGGGTCGGAAACACCATATATTTT.

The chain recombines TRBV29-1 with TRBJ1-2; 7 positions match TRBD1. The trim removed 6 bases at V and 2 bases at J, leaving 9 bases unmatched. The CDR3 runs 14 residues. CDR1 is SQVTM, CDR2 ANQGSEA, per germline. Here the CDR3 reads CSVGRTGGNYGYTF. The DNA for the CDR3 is TGCAGCGTGGGCCGGACAGGAGGAAACTATGGCTACACCTTC.

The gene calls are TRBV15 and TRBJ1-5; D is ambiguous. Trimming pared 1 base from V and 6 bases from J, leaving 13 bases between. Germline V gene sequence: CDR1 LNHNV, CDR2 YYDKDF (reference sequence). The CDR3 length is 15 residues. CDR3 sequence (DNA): TGTGCCACCAGCAGAGGCCAGGTCGACATTCAGCCCCAGCATTTT. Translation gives CATSRGQVDIQPQHF.

This CDR3 is CASSPQGATTNEKLFF. CDR3 bases: TGTGCCAGCAGCCCTCAGGGGGCGACAACTAATGAAAAACTGTTTTTT. The chain couples TRBV6-6 to TRBJ1-4; 8 bases line up with TRBD1. The CDR3 extends over 16 amino acids. CDR1 MNHNY and CDR2 SVGAGI come from the germline V gene (reference sequence). The J segment lost 0 bases and the V segment lost 6 bases, leaving 6 bases of the junction unmatched.

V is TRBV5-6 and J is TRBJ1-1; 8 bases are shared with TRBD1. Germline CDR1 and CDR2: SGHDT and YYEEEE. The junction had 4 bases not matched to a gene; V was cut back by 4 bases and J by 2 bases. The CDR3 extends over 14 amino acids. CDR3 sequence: CASSQGQANTEAFF. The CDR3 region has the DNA TGTGCCAGCAGCCAGGGACAGGCAAACACTGAAGCTTTCTTT.

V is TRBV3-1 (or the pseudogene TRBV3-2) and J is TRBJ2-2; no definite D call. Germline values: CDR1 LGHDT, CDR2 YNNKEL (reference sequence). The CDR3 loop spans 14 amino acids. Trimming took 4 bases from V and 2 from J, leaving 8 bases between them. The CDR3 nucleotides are TGTGCCAGCAGCCGGGATTTTAACACCGGGGAGCTGTTTTTT. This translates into CASSRDFNTGELFF.

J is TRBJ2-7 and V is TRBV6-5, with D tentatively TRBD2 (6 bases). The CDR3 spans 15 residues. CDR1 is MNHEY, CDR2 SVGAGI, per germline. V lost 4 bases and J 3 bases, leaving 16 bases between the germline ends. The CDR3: CASSSPQGAGYEQYF. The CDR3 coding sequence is TGTGCCAGCAGTTCACCTCAGGGAGCGGGCTACGAGCAGTACTTC.

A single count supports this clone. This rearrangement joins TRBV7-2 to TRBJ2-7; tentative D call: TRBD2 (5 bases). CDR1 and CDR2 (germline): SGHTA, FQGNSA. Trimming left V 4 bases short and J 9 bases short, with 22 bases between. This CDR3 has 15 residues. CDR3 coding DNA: TGTGCCAGCAGCTCGAGCGGTTCCTCTCAATGGCGGCAGTACTTC. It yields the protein CASSSSGSSQWRQYF.

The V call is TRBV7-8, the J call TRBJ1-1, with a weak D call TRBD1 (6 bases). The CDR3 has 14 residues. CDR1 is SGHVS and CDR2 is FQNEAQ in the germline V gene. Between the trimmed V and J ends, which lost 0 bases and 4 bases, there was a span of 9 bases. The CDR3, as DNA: TGTGCCAGCAGCTTAGCGGGGGGCCCCACTGAAGCTTTCTTT. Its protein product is CASSLAGGPTEAFF.

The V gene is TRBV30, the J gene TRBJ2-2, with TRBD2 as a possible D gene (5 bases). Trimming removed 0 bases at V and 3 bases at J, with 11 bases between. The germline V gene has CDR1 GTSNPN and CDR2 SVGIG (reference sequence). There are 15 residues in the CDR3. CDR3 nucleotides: TGTGCCTGGAGTGTACTAGGGCGGGACACCGGGGAGCTGTTTTTT. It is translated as CAWSVLGRDTGELFF.

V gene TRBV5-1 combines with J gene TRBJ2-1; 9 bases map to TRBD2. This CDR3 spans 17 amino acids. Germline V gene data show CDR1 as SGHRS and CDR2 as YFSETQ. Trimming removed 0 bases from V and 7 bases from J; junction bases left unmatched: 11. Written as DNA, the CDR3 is TGCGCCAGCAGCTTGGCCGGGGCGGGAGGGCCTTTAAATGAGCAGTTCTTC. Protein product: CASSLAGAGGPLNEQFF.

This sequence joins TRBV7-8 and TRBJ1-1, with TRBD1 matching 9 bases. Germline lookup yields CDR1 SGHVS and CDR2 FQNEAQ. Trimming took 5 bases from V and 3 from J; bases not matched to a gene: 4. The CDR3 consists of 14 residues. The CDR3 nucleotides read TGTGCCAGCAGCCTCTGGACAGGGGACACTGAAGCTTTCTTT. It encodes CASSLWTGDTEAFF.

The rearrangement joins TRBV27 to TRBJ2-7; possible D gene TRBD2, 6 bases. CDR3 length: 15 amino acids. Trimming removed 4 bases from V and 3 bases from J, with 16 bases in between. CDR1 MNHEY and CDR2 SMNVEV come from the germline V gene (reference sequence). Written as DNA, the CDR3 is TGTGCCAGCAGTTCCCGAGCTAGCGCCAGCTACGAGCAGTACTTC. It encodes CASSSRASASYEQYF.

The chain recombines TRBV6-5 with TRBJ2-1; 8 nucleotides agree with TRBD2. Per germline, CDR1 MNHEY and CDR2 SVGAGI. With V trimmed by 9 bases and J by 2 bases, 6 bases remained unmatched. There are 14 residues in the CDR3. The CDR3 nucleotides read TGTGCCAGTCAAACGGGGGGGCCCTACAATGAGCAGTTCTTC. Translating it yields CASQTGGPYNEQFF.

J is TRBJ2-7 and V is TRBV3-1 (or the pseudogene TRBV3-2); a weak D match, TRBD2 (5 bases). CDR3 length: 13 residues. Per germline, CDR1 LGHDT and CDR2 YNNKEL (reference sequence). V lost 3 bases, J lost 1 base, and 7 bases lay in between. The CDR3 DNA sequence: TGTGCCAGCAGCCACCGGGATTCCTACGAGCAGTACTTC. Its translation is CASSHRDSYEQYF.

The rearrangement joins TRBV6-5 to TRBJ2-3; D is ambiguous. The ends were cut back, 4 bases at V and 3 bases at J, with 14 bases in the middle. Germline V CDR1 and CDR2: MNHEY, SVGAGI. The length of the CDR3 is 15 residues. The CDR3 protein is CASSSNLDPTDTQYF. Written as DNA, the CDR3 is TGTGCCAGCAGTTCCAATTTGGACCCGACAGATACGCAGTATTTT.

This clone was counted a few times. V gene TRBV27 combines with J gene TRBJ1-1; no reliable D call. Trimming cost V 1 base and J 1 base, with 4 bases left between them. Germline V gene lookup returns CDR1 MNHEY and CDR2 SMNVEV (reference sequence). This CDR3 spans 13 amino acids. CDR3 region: CASSLYRNTEAFF. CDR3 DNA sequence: TGTGCCAGCAGTTTATACCGGAACACTGAAGCTTTCTTT.

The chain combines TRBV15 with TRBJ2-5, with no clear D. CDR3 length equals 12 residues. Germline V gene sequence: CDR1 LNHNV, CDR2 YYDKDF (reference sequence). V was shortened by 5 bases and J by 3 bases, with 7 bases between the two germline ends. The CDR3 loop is CATSDLKETQYF. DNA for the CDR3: TGTGCCACCAGCGATCTAAAAGAGACCCAGTACTTC.

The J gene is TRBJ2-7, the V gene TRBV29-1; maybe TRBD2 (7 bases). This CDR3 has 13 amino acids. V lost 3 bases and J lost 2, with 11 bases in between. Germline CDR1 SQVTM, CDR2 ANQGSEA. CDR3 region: CSVELGGAYEQYF. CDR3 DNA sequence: TGCAGCGTTGAGCTAGGGGGGGCCTACGAGCAGTACTTC.

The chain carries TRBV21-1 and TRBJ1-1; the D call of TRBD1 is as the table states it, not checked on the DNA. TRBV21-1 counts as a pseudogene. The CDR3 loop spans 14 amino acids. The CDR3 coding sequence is TGTGCCAGCAAAGTGGGCAGAACATACACTGAAGCTTTCTTT. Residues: CASKVGRTYTEAFF.

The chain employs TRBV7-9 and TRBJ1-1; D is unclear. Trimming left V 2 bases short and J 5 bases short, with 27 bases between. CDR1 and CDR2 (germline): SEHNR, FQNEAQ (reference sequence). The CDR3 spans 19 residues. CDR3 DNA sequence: TGTGCCAGCAGCTTATACCGCGGTAGTGGCAGTTTAACTTGGACTGAAGCTTTCTTT. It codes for CASSLYRGSGSLTWTEAFF.

The CDR3 protein is CASSVEAGGPTDTQYF. As DNA, the CDR3 is TGTGCCAGCAGCGTAGAAGCGGGAGGGCCTACAGATACGCAGTATTTT. The chain uses TRBV9 and TRBJ2-3, with 10 bases fitting TRBD2. CDR3 length: 16 amino acids. V lost 0 bases, J lost 3 bases, and 4 bases stayed unmatched. Germline assignment: CDR1 SGDLS and CDR2 YYNGEE.

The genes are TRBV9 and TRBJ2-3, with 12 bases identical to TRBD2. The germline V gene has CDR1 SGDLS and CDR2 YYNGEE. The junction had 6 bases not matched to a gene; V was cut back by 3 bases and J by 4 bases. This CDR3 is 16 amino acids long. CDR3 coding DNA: TGTGCCAGCAGCGCTCGACTAGCGGGGGCCTCAGATACGCAGTATTTT. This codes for CASSARLAGASDTQYF.

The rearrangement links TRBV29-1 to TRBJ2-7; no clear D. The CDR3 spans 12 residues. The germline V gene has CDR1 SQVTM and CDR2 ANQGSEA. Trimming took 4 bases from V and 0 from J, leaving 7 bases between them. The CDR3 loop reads CSVVLGSYEQYF. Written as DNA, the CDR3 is TGCAGCGTTGTATTGGGCTCCTACGAGCAGTACTTC.